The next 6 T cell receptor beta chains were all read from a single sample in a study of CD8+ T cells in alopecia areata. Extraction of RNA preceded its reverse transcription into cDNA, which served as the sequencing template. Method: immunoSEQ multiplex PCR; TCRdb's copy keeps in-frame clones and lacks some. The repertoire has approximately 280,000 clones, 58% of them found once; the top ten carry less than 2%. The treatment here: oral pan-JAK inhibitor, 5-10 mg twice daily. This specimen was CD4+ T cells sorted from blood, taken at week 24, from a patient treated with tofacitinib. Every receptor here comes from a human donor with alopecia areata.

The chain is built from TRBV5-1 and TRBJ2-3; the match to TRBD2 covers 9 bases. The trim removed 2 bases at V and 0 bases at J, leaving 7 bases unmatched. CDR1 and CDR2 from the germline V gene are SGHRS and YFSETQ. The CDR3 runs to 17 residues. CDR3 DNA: TGCGCCAGCAGCTTCCGTCCTAGCGGGACTAGCACAGATACGCAGTATTTT. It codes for CASSFRPSGTSTDTQYF.

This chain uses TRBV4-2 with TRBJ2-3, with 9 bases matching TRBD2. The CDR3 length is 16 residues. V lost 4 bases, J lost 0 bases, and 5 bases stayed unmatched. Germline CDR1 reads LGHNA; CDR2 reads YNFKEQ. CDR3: CASSLLSGGSTDTQYF. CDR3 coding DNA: TGTGCCAGCAGCCTCCTTAGCGGGGGCAGCACAGATACGCAGTATTTT.

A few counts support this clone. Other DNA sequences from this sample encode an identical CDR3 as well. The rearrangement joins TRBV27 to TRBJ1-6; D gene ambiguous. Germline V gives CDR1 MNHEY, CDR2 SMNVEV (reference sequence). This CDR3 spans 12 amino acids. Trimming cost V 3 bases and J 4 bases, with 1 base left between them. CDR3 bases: TGTGCCAGCAGTTTTTATAATTCACCCCTCCACTTT. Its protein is CASSFYNSPLHF.

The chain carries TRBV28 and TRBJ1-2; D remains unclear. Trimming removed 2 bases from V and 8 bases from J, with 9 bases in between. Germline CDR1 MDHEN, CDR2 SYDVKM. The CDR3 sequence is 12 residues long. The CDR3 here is CASSLQLSGYTF. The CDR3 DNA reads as TGTGCCAGCAGTTTACAACTCTCCGGCTACACCTTC.

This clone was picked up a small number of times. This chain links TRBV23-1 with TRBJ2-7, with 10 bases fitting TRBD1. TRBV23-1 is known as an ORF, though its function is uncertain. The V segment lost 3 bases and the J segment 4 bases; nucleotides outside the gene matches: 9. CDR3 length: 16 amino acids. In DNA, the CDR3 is TGCGCCAGCAGTCACCCCCGTCCGGACAGGGGGTACGAGCAGTACTTC. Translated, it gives CASSHPRPDRGYEQYF.

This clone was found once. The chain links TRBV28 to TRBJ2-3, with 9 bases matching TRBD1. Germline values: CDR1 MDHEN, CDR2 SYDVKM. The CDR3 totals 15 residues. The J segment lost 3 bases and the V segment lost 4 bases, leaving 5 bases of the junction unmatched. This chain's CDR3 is CASSSPGQGTDTQYF. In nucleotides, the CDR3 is TGTGCCAGCAGTTCACCGGGACAGGGTACAGATACGCAGTATTTT.